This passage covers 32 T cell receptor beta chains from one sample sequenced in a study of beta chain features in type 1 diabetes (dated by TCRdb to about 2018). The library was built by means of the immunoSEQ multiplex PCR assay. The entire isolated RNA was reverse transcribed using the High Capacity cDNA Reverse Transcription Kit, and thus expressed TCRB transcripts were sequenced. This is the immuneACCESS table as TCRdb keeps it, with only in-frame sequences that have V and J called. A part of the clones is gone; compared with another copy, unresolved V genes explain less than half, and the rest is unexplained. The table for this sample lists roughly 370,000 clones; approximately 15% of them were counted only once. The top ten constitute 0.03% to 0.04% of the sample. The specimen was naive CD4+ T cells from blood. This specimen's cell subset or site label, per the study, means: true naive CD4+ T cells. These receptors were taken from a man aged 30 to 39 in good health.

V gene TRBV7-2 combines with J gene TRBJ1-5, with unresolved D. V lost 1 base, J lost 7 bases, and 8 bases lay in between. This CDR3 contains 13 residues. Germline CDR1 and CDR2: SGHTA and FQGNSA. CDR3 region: CASSLGAVQPQHF. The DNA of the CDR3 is TGTGCCAGCAGCTTAGGGGCCGTGCAGCCCCAGCATTTT.

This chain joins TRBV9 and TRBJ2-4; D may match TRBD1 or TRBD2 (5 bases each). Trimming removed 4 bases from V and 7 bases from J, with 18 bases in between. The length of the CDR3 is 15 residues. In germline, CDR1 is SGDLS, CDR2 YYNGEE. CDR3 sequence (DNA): TGTGCCAGCAGCCCACATTCGGGGCAGAGGAACATTCAGTACTTC. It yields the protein CASSPHSGQRNIQYF.

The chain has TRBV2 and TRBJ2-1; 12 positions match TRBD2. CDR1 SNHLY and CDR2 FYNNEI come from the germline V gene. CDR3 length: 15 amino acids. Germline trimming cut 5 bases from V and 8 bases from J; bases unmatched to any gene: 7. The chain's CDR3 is CASSPSGRAPHEQFF. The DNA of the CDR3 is TGTGCCAGCAGTCCTAGCGGGAGGGCCCCCCATGAGCAGTTCTTC.

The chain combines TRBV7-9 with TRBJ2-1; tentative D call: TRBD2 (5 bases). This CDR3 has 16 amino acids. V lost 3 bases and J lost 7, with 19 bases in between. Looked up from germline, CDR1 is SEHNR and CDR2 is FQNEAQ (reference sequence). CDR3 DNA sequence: TGTGCCAGCAGCTTTTTTAGAAGCGGCCTGGGGAATGAGCAGTTCTTC. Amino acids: CASSFFRSGLGNEQFF.

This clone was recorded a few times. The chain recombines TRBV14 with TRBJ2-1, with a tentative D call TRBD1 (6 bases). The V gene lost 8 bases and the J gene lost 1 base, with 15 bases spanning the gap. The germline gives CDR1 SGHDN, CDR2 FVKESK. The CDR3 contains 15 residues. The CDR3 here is CASALGAVSYNEQFF. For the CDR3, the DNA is TGTGCCAGCGCCCTGGGGGCCGTATCCTACAATGAGCAGTTCTTC.

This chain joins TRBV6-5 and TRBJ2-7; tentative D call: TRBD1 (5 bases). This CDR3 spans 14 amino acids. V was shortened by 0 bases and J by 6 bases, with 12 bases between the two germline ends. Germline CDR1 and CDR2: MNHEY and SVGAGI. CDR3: CASSYSRSQGEQYV. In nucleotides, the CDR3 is TGTGCCAGCAGTTACTCGAGGTCCCAGGGCGAGCAGTACGTC.

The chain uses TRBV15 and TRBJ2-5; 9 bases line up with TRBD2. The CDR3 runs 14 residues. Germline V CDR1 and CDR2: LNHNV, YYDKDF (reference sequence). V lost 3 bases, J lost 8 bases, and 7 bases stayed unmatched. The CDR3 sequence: CATSSAGGDLTQYF. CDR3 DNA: TGTGCCACCAGCAGCGCGGGAGGGGACCTCACCCAGTACTTC.

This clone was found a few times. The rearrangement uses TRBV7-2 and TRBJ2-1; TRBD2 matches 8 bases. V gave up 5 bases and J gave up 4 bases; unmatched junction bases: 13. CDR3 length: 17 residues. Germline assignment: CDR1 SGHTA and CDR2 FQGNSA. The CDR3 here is CASSPRLASGGYNEQFF. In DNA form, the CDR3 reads TGTGCCAGCAGCCCTCGTTTGGCCAGCGGGGGATACAATGAGCAGTTCTTC.

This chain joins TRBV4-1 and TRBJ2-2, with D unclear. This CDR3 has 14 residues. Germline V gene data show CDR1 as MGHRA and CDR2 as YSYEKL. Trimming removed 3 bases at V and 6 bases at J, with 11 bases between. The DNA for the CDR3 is TGCGCCAGCAGCCAGCTCGGTCGGGCCGGGGAGCTGTTTTTT. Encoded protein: CASSQLGRAGELFF.

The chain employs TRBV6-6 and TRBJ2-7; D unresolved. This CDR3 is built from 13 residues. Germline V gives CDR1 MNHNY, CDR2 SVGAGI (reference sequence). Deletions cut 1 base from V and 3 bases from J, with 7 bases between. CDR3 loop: CASSYLVSYEQYF. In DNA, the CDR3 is TGTGCCAGCAGTTACTTGGTTAGCTACGAGCAGTACTTC.

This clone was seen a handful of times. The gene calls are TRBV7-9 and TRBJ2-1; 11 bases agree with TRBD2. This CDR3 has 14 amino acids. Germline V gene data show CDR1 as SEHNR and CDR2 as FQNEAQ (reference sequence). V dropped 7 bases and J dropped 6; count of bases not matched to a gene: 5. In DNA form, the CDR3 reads TGTGCCAGCACTTCGACTAGCGGGATCAATGAGCAGTTCTTC. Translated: CASTSTSGINEQFF. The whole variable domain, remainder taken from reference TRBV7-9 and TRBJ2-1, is DTGVSQNPRHKITKRGQNVTFRCDPISEHNRLYWYRQTLGQGPEFLTYFQNEAQLEKSRLLSDRFSAERPKGSFSTLEIQRTEQGDSAMYLCASTSTSGINEQFFGPGTRLTVL.

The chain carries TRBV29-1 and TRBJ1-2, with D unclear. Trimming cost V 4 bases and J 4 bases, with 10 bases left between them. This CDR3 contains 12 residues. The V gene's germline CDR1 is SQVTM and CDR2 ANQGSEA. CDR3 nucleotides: TGCAGCGTTGGTGAACCCACCTATGGCTACACCTTC. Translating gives CSVGEPTYGYTF.

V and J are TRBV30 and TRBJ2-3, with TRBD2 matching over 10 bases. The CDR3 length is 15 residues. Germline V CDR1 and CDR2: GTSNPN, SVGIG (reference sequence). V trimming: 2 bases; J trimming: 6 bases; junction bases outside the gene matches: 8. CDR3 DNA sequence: TGTGCCTGGAGTTTGGGACTAGCGACCGGCGATACGCAGTATTTT. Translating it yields CAWSLGLATGDTQYF.

The CDR3 DNA sequence: TGTGCCAGCAGCGCCCAAGACAGGGTCAAAGCTTTCTTT. This translates into CASSAQDRVKAFF. The chain links TRBV7-2 to TRBJ1-1; 7 bases are a match to TRBD1. With 5 bases clipped from V and 9 bases from J, the junction kept 9 bases outside the gene matches. This CDR3 is built from 13 residues. CDR1 and CDR2 from the germline V gene are SGHTA and FQGNSA.

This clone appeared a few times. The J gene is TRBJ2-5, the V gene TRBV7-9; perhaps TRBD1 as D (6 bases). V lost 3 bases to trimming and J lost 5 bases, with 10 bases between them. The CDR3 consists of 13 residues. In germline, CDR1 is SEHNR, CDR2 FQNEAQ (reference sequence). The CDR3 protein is CASSFVGAETQYF. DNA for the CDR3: TGTGCCAGCAGCTTCGTGGGGGCGGAGACCCAGTACTTC.

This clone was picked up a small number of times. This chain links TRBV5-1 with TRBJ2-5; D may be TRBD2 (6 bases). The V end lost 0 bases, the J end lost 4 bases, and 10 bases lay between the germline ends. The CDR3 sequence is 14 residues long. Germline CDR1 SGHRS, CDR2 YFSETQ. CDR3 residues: CASSLASDGETQYF. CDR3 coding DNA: TGCGCCAGCAGCTTGGCTAGCGATGGAGAGACCCAGTACTTC.

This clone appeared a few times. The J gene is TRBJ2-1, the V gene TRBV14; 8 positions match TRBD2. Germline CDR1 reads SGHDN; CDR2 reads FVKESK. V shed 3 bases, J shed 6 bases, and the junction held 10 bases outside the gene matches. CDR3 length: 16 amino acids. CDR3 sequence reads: CASSHRGTSFSNEQFF. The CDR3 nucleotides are TGTGCCAGCAGCCACCGCGGGACTAGTTTTTCCAATGAGCAGTTCTTC.

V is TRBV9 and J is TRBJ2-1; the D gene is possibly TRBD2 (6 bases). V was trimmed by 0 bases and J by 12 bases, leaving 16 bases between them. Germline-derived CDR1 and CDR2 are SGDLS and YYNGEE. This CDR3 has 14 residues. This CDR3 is CASSVGLAEPRQFF. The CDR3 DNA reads TGTGCCAGCAGCGTAGGTTTAGCGGAGCCGCGGCAGTTCTTC.

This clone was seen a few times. CDR3 sequence (DNA): TGTGCCAGCAACCCTCCTTTTGGGGGGCCAGCAGATACGCAGTATTTT. This translates into CASNPPFGGPADTQYF. V and J are TRBV7-9 and TRBJ2-3; D may correspond to TRBD1 or TRBD2 (6 bases each). Between the trimmed V and J ends, which lost 7 bases and 4 bases, there was a span of 21 bases. The germline CDR1 and CDR2 sequences are SEHNR and FQNEAQ (reference sequence). The CDR3 spans 16 residues.

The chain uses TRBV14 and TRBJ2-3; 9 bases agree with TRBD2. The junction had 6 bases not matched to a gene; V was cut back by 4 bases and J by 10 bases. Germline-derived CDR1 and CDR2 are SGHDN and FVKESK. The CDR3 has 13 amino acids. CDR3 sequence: CASSLIRTSAQYF. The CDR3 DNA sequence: TGTGCCAGCAGCCTAATACGGACTAGCGCGCAGTATTTT. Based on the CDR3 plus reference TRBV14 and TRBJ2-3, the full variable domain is EAGVTQFPSHSVIEKGQTVTLRCDPISGHDNLYWYRRVMGKEIKFLLHFVKESKQDESGMPNNRFLAERTGGTYSTLKVQPAELEDSGVYFCASSLIRTSAQYFGPGTRLTVL.

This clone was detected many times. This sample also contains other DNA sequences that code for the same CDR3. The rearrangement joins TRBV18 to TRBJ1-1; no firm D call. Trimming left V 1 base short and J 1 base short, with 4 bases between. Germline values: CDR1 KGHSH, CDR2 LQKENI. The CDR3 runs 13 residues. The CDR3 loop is CASSPQGNTEAFF. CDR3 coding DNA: TGTGCCAGCTCACCACAGGGGAACACTGAAGCTTTCTTT. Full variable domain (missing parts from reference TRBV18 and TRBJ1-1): NAGVMQNPRHLVRRRGQEARLRCSPMKGHSHVYWYRQLPEEGLKFMVYLQKENIIDESGMPKERFSAEFPKEGPSILRIQQVVRGDSAAYFCASSPQGNTEAFFGQGTRLTVV.

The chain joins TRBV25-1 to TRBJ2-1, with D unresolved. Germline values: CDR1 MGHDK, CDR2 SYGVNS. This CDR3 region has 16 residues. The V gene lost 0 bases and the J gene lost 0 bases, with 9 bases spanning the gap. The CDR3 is CASSEYSPHSYNEQFF. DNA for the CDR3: TGTGCCAGCAGTGAATACAGCCCTCACTCCTACAATGAGCAGTTCTTC.

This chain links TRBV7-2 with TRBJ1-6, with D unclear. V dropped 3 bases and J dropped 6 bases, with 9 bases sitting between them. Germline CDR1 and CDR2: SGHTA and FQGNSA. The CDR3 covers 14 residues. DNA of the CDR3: TGTGCCAGCAGCTTTCAAAGCATTAATTCACCCCTCCACTTT. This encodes CASSFQSINSPLHF.

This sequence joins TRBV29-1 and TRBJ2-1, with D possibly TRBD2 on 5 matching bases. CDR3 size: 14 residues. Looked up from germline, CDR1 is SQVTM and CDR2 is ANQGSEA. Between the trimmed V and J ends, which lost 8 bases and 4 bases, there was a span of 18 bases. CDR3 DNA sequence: TGCAGCTCCTTTGGGTTTCGGGGTTACAATGAGCAGTTCTTC. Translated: CSSFGFRGYNEQFF.

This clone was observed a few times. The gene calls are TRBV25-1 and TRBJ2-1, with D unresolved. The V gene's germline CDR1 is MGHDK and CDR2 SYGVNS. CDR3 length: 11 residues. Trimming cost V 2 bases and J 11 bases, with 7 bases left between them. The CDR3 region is CASSEVPQQFF. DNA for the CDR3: TGTGCCAGCAGTGAAGTCCCCCAGCAGTTCTTC.

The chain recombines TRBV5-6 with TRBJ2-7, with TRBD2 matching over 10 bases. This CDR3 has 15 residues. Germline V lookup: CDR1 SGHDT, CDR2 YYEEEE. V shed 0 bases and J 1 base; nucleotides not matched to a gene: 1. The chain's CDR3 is CASSLVLAGSYEQYF. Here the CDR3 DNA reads TGTGCCAGCAGCTTGGTACTAGCGGGGTCCTACGAGCAGTACTTC.

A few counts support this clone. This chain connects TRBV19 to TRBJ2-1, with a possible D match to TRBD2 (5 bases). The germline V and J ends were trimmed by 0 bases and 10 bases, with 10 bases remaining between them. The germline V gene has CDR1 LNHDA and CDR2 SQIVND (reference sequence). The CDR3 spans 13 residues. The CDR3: CASSIDRAAEQFF. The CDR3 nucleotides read TGTGCCAGTAGTATAGATCGAGCGGCCGAGCAGTTCTTC.

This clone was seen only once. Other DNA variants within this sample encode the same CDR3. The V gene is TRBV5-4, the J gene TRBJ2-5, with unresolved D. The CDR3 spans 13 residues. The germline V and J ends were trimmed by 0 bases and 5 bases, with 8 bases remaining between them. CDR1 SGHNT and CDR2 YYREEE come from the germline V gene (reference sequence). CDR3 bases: TGTGCCAGCAGCTTGGAGGGTCCCGAGACCCAGTACTTC. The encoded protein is CASSLEGPETQYF.

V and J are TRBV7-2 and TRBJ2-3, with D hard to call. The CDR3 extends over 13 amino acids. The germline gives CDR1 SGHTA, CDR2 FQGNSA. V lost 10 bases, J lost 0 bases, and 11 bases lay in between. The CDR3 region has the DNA TGTGCCACCTCCCTCCCCAGCACAGATACGCAGTATTTT. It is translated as CATSLPSTDTQYF.

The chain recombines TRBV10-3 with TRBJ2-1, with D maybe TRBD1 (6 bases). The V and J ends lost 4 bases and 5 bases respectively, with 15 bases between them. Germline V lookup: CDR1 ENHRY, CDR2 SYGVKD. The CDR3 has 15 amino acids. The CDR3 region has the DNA TGTGCCATCAGTGGCGGCCACAGGGATAACAATGAGCAGTTCTTC. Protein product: CAISGGHRDNNEQFF.

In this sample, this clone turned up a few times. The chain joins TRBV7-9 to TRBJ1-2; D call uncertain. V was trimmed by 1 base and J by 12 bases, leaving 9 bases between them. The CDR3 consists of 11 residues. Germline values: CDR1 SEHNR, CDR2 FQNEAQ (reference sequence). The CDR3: CASSLGLGDTF. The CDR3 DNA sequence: TGTGCCAGCAGCTTAGGCCTAGGCGACACCTTC.

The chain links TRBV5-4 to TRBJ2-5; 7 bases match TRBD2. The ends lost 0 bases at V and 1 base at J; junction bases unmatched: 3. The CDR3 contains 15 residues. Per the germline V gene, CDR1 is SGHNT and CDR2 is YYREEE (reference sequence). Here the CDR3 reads CASSLEAGSQETQYF. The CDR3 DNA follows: TGTGCCAGCAGCTTGGAAGCGGGAAGCCAAGAGACCCAGTACTTC.